Listed below are T cell receptor beta chains from one sample, sequenced in a study of T-cell memory formation after mild COVID-19. TCRdb itself ran the 5' RACE reads through MiXCR, one entry per CDR3 protein. The table has over 120,000 distinct CDR3 sequences, about 6.1% seen once. The sequenced sample consisted of PBMCs or a T cell subset sorted from them (not recorded which). These receptors were taken from an adult woman who had mild COVID-19 (a few samples of this study predate the infection). Cell type and time point are not known. CDR3s include the opening cysteine and the closing phenylalanine or tryptophan. The D gene is left open where the match is weak. Size values are once, few and many counts, or a class for expanded clones, and some rows have none.

v_gene: TRBV14; d_gene: .; j_gene: TRBJ2-1; abundance: many; CDR3nt: TGTGCCAGCAGCCAAGATCTAGGGGGTGAGCAGTTCTTC; CDR3aa: CASSQDLGGEQFF
v_gene: TRBV15; d_gene: .; j_gene: TRBJ2-1; abundance: few; CDR3nt: TGTGCCACCAGCGTTGGGGGGACAGCGATTTTGAATGAGCAGTTCTTC; CDR3aa: CATSVGGTAILNEQFF
v_gene: TRBV7-9; d_gene: .; j_gene: TRBJ1-3; abundance: .; CDR3nt: TGTGCCAGCAGCCTTACGACGGTCTCTGGAAACACCATATATTTT; CDR3aa: CASSLTTVSGNTIYF
v_gene: TRBV5-1; d_gene: TRBD2; j_gene: TRBJ2-1; abundance: many; CDR3nt: TGCGCCAGCAGCTTGGAGACTAGCGGGTACAATGAGCAGTTCTTC; CDR3aa: CASSLETSGYNEQFF
v_gene: TRBV6-1; d_gene: .; j_gene: TRBJ1-5; abundance: few; CDR3nt: TGTGCCAGCAGCGCGGGGGGGGATCAGCCCCAGCATTTT; CDR3aa: CASSAGGDQPQHF
v_gene: TRBV6-5; d_gene: TRBD2; j_gene: TRBJ2-2; abundance: few; CDR3nt: TGTGCCAGCACTAGACTAGCGGGAGGGTACACCGGGGAGCTGTTTTTT; CDR3aa: CASTRLAGGYTGELFF
v_gene: TRBV4-3; d_gene: TRBD1; j_gene: TRBJ2-7; abundance: few; CDR3nt: TGCGCCAGCAGCCAGAACCCTAACAGGGGCGCGTTTCCCTACGAGCAGTACTTC; CDR3aa: CASSQNPNRGAFPYEQYF
v_gene: TRBV6-2/TRBV6-3; d_gene: TRBD2; j_gene: TRBJ2-1; abundance: few; CDR3nt: TGTGCCAGCAGACCTAGCGGAGGTGAGCAGTTCTTC; CDR3aa: CASRPSGGEQFF
v_gene: TRBV7-9; d_gene: TRBD1; j_gene: TRBJ2-5; abundance: many; CDR3nt: TGTGCCAGCAGCTTACAGGGGGACCAAGAGACCCAGTACTTC; CDR3aa: CASSLQGDQETQYF
v_gene: TRBV5-1; d_gene: .; j_gene: TRBJ2-2; abundance: many; CDR3nt: TGCGCCAGCAGCCTCCCCCAGAGAACCGGGGAGCTGTTTTTT; CDR3aa: CASSLPQRTGELFF
v_gene: TRBV6-5; d_gene: .; j_gene: TRBJ1-3; abundance: few; CDR3nt: TGTGCCAGCAGCGCCACCTCTGGAAACACCATATATTTT; CDR3aa: CASSATSGNTIYF
v_gene: TRBV20-1; d_gene: .; j_gene: TRBJ2-1; abundance: .; CDR3nt: TGCAGTGCTCCCGGGGCCCCCACCTACAATGAGCAGTTCTTC; CDR3aa: CSAPGAPTYNEQFF
v_gene: TRBV12-3/TRBV12-4; d_gene: .; j_gene: TRBJ1-2; abundance: many; CDR3nt: TGTGCCAGCAGCTCTACCCCAAACTATGGCTACACCTTC; CDR3aa: CASSSTPNYGYTF
v_gene: TRBV7-3; d_gene: TRBD2; j_gene: TRBJ2-1; abundance: few; CDR3nt: TGTGCCAGCAGCTTTGGGACTAGCGCATACAATGAGCAGTTCTTC; CDR3aa: CASSFGTSAYNEQFF
v_gene: TRBV5-1; d_gene: TRBD1; j_gene: TRBJ1-2; abundance: many; CDR3nt: TGCGCCAGCAGCCCGGGACAGGGGTCTGGCTACACCTTC; CDR3aa: CASSPGQGSGYTF
v_gene: TRBV11-2; d_gene: TRBD2; j_gene: TRBJ2-5; abundance: few; CDR3nt: TGTGCCAGCAGCAAGGGACTAGTCTTAAAACTGGAAGAGACCCAGTACTTC; CDR3aa: CASSKGLVLKLEETQYF
v_gene: TRBV7-2; d_gene: .; j_gene: TRBJ2-3; abundance: .; CDR3nt: TGTGCCAGCAGCACTCTAGGGGATTGGGTTACGCAGTATTTT; CDR3aa: CASSTLGDWVTQYF
v_gene: TRBV7-2; d_gene: .; j_gene: TRBJ2-3; abundance: .; CDR3nt: TGTGCCAGCAGCCTTCAACAGAGTACGCAGTATTTT; CDR3aa: CASSLQQSTQYF
v_gene: TRBV29-1; d_gene: .; j_gene: TRBJ1-2; abundance: .; CDR3nt: TGCAGCGTTGAACCCGGATTCTATGGCTACACCTTC; CDR3aa: CSVEPGFYGYTF
v_gene: TRBV5-1; d_gene: TRBD2; j_gene: TRBJ2-1; abundance: many; CDR3nt: TGCGCCAGCAGCCCGGGGTTGACTAGCGGGAGCTATGAGCAGTTCTTC; CDR3aa: CASSPGLTSGSYEQFF
v_gene: TRBV12-3/TRBV12-4; d_gene: .; j_gene: TRBJ2-7; abundance: many; CDR3nt: TGTGCCAGCAGTTTCCGGGACACCATCGGAACCGAGCAGTACTTC; CDR3aa: CASSFRDTIGTEQYF
v_gene: TRBV19; d_gene: TRBD2; j_gene: TRBJ2-5; abundance: many; CDR3nt: TGTGCCAGTAGTATAGGTAGCGGGAGAGGGGAGACCCAGTACTTC; CDR3aa: CASSIGSGRGETQYF